What follows are 29 T cell receptor beta chains derived from one specimen sequenced in a study of CD8+CD57+ T cells in acquired aplastic anemia. TCR beta VDJ and CDR3 profiling used genomic DNA as template. Using its own MiXCR run on the reads, TCRdb lists one record per CDR3 protein. The data show around 170,000 distinct CDR3 sequences, under 55% seen once. The sequencing sample was made of sorted CD4+, CD8+, or CD8+CD57+ T cells (not recorded which) from PBMCs. These receptors were obtained from a human donor in good health.

The V gene is TRBV7-9, the J gene TRBJ2-1, with unresolved D. CDR1 is SEHNR, CDR2 FQNEAQ, per germline (reference sequence). CDR3 length equals 12 residues. Trimming shortened V by 0 bases and J by 9 bases, and 6 bases separated the two germline ends. CDR3 region: CASSLAFGEQFF. In DNA, the CDR3 is TGTGCCAGCAGCTTAGCATTCGGTGAGCAGTTCTTC. Drawing the rest from reference TRBV7-9 and TRBJ2-1, the complete variable domain is DTGVSQNPRHKITKRGQNVTFRCDPISEHNRLYWYRQTLGQGPEFLTYFQNEAQLEKSRLLSDRFSAERPKGSFSTLEIQRTEQGDSAMYLCASSLAFGEQFFGPGTRLTVL.

V usage is TRBV25-1 and J usage is TRBJ2-2; D gene ambiguous. Between the trimmed V and J ends, which lost 1 base and 1 base, there was a span of 19 bases. Germline V gives CDR1 MGHDK, CDR2 SYGVNS. The CDR3 has 19 amino acids. The CDR3 protein is CASSEFPHPGRRNTGELFF. The CDR3 nucleotides read TGTGCCAGCAGTGAATTCCCCCACCCAGGACGGAGGAACACCGGGGAGCTGTTTTTT.

In this sample, this clonotype turned up a few times. The chain carries TRBV20-1 and TRBJ2-5, with 12 bases identical to TRBD2. Trimming took 4 bases from V and 2 from J; bases not matched to a gene: 2. Germline CDR1 DFQATT, CDR2 SNEGSKA (reference sequence). This CDR3 region has 14 residues. The CDR3 reads CSATTSGGQETQYF. As DNA, the CDR3 is TGCAGTGCTACGACTAGCGGGGGACAAGAGACCCAGTACTTC.

The table lists this clonotype with many counts. V gene TRBV2 combines with J gene TRBJ2-7; no clear D gene. V was clipped by 10 bases and J by 2 bases, with 15 bases between them. Looked up from germline, CDR1 is SNHLY and CDR2 is FYNNEI. The CDR3 is 13 amino acids. The CDR3 here is CATKVAQTYEQYF. CDR3 in DNA: TGTGCCACCAAGGTGGCCCAGACCTACGAGCAGTACTTC. The variable domain in full, completed from reference TRBV2 and TRBJ2-7, reads EPEVTQTPSHQVTQMGQEVILRCVPISNHLYFYWYRQILGQKVEFLVSFYNNEISEKSEIFDDQFSVERPDGSNFTLKIRSTKLEDSAMYFCATKVAQTYEQYFGPGTRLTVT.

J is TRBJ2-3 and V is TRBV6-5; the match to TRBD2 covers 14 bases. CDR1 and CDR2 (germline): MNHEY, SVGAGI. V lost 4 bases and J lost 6; bases outside the gene matches: 6. This CDR3 spans 16 amino acids. As DNA, the CDR3 is TGTGCCAGCAGTTCCCGACTAGCGGGAGGGCGGGATACGCAGTATTTT. This translates into CASSSRLAGGRDTQYF.

This chain uses TRBV6-5 with TRBJ2-1; TRBD2 aligns across 13 bases. The germline gives CDR1 MNHEY, CDR2 SVGAGI. CDR3 size: 15 residues. Trimming took 2 bases from V and 7 from J; bases not matched to a gene: 2. The CDR3 sequence is CASSYGLAGANEQFF. The CDR3 DNA reads as TGTGCCAGCAGTTACGGACTAGCGGGAGCAAATGAGCAGTTCTTC.

The rearrangement joins TRBV2 to TRBJ2-7; 16 bases fit TRBD2. The CDR3 has 18 amino acids. Trimming removed 6 bases from V and 4 bases from J; junction bases left unmatched: 12. Germline V gene data show CDR1 as SNHLY and CDR2 as FYNNEI. The CDR3 protein is CASSLSSGTSGREYEQYF. As DNA, the CDR3 is TGTGCCAGCAGCCTCTCCTCCGGGACTAGCGGGAGGGAATACGAGCAGTACTTC.

This clonotype was seen many times. The chain is built from TRBV7-3 and TRBJ2-7; a possible D gene is TRBD1 (6 bases). The V end was cut by 0 bases, the J end by 4 bases, with 10 bases between. Germline CDR1 is SGHTA and CDR2 is FQGTGA. This CDR3 is built from 14 residues. This CDR3 is CASSLTGGAYEQYF. DNA of the CDR3: TGTGCCAGCAGCTTAACTGGGGGCGCGTACGAGCAGTACTTC.

This clonotype has at least ten counts. This rearrangement joins TRBV6-6 to TRBJ1-5, with 9 bases lining up with TRBD1. The CDR3 runs 15 residues. Germline loops: CDR1 MNHNY, CDR2 SVGAGI (reference sequence). J lost 3 bases, V lost 4 bases, and 4 bases had no gene match. This CDR3 is CASSWGQGNNQPQHF. In DNA, the CDR3 is TGTGCCAGCAGTTGGGGACAGGGCAACAATCAGCCCCAGCATTTT.

The chain recombines TRBV12-3 or TRBV12-4 with TRBJ2-1; D gene ambiguous. The CDR3 extends over 14 amino acids. V lost 2 bases to trimming and J lost 4 bases, with 9 bases between them. Here the CDR3 reads CASSLRLGYNEQFF. In DNA, the CDR3 is TGTGCCAGCAGTTTAAGACTGGGATACAATGAGCAGTTCTTC.

V and J are TRBV20-1 and TRBJ2-2; D ambiguous. The germline V and J ends were trimmed by 0 bases and 6 bases, with 11 bases remaining between them. The CDR3 sequence is 14 residues long. Germline lookup yields CDR1 DFQATT and CDR2 SNEGSKA (reference sequence). CDR3 residues: CSARDTQRAGELFF. DNA for the CDR3: TGCAGTGCTAGAGATACTCAGAGAGCCGGGGAGCTGTTTTTT.

This chain connects TRBV7-9 to TRBJ2-7; 8 bases line up with TRBD2. V lost 3 bases to trimming and J lost 4 bases; unmatched junction nucleotides: 5. CDR1 and CDR2 (germline): SEHNR, FQNEAQ (reference sequence). The CDR3 runs to 14 residues. CDR3 sequence reads: CASSFGLAGYEQYF. The DNA of the CDR3 is TGTGCCAGCAGCTTTGGGCTAGCGGGTTACGAGCAGTACTTC.

This clonotype was found many times. The V call is TRBV20-1, the J call TRBJ1-1, with D perhaps matching TRBD1 (6 bases). This CDR3 is 14 amino acids long. Germline CDR1 and CDR2: DFQATT and SNEGSKA (reference sequence). The ends were cut back, 0 bases at V and 3 bases at J, with 11 bases in the middle. The CDR3 DNA sequence: TGCAGTGCTAGAGAAGACGCAGGGGACACTGAAGCTTTCTTT. Translating it yields CSAREDAGDTEAFF.

With regard to this clonotype: A clone one base away is much larger, so this may be a read error. This sequence joins TRBV19 and TRBJ2-2; tentatively, D is TRBD1 (6 bases). Germline assignment: CDR1 LNHDA and CDR2 SQIVND (reference sequence). The CDR3 is 14 residues long. DNA for the CDR3: TGTGCCAGTTCCGGGACACCGAACACCGGGGAGCCGTTTTTT. Its protein is CASSGTPNTGEPFF.

The chain joins TRBV12-3 or TRBV12-4 to TRBJ2-1; 9 bases fit TRBD1. This CDR3 has 15 amino acids. V trimming: 6 bases; J trimming: 10 bases; junction bases outside the gene matches: 13. The CDR3 DNA is TGTGCCAGCAGCGGTGGACAGGGGAGGGGAGGCGAGCAGTTCTTC. Translated, it gives CASSGGQGRGGEQFF.

As to this clonotype: At one end, the junction sequence differs from germline, possibly due to a read error. This chain joins TRBV19 and TRBJ1-5; TRBD1 aligns across 10 bases. Germline values: CDR1 LNHDA, CDR2 SQIVND (reference sequence). The CDR3 runs to 15 residues. CDR3 coding DNA: TGTGCCGGTAGTATAGAGGACAGGGGGAATCAGCCCCAGCATTTT. Translating gives CAGSIEDRGNQPQHF.

The rearrangement links TRBV25-1 to TRBJ2-5, with TRBD2 matching over 7 bases. Germline trimming cut 3 bases from V and 5 bases from J; bases unmatched to any gene: 6. Germline CDR1 and CDR2: MGHDK and SYGVNS. The CDR3 is made up of 14 amino acids. CDR3 amino acids: CASSDAGEEETQYF. The CDR3 coding sequence is TGTGCCAGCAGTGATGCGGGAGAGGAGGAGACCCAGTACTTC.

This clonotype was observed a handful of times. The chain recombines TRBV10-3 with TRBJ1-5; TRBD1 aligns across 8 bases. This CDR3 region has 15 residues. Germline CDR1 and CDR2: ENHRY and SYGVKD. V lost 0 bases, J lost 8 bases, and 6 bases stayed unmatched. CDR3 bases: TGTGCCATCAGTGAGTCGGGGCAGGGACAGGAGCCCCAGCATTTT. As protein: CAISESGQGQEPQHF.

V usage is TRBV19 and J usage is TRBJ1-1, with D unclear. The germline V gene encodes CDR1 LNHDA and CDR2 SQIVND (reference sequence). The CDR3 extends over 12 amino acids. The germline V and J ends were trimmed by 2 bases and 3 bases, with 4 bases remaining between them. The CDR3 DNA sequence: TGTGCCAGTAGTATAATGGACACTGAAGCTTTCTTT. This gives the protein CASSIMDTEAFF.

This clonotype was seen once. V is TRBV19 and J is TRBJ1-5; D ambiguous. CDR3 length equals 13 residues. Trimming took off 7 bases at V and 4 bases at J, with 11 bases between the two ends. The germline V gene has CDR1 LNHDA and CDR2 SQIVND (reference sequence). The CDR3 DNA follows: TGTGCCAGTATCCTCCAGCGGAATCAGCCCCAGCATTTT. Translating it yields CASILQRNQPQHF.

The gene calls are TRBV19 and TRBJ2-7; D is undetermined. Germline V CDR1 and CDR2: LNHDA, SQIVND (reference sequence). The germline V and J ends were trimmed by 5 bases and 2 bases, with 10 bases remaining between them. The CDR3 loop spans 13 amino acids. Here the CDR3 reads CASSAGFAYEQYF. The CDR3 DNA follows: TGTGCCAGTAGTGCTGGGTTTGCCTACGAGCAGTACTTC.

The CDR3 bases are TGTGCCACCAGCAGAGATCGGGGATCAGGGCTGGGGACCCAGTACTTC. Protein product: CATSRDRGSGLGTQYF. The chain employs TRBV15 and TRBJ2-5; either TRBD1 or TRBD2 may fit D (5 bases each). Germline V gives CDR1 LNHNV, CDR2 YYDKDF (reference sequence). CDR3 length: 16 residues. V lost 0 bases and J lost 7, with 18 bases in between.

The gene calls are TRBV2 and TRBJ1-6, with unresolved D. V was cut by 7 bases and J by 10 bases, with 17 bases left in between. The V gene's germline CDR1 is SNHLY and CDR2 FYNNEI. This CDR3 comprises 14 residues. CDR3 sequence (DNA): TGTGCCAGCACGGTTCCGACCGGTGCATCACCCCTCCACTTT. Translating gives CASTVPTGASPLHF.

Note on this clonotype: A clone one base away is much larger, so this may be a read error. V is TRBV15 and J is TRBJ2-1; D is unresolved. The CDR3 has 15 amino acids. Looked up from germline, CDR1 is LNHNV and CDR2 is YYDKDF (reference sequence). Trimming took off 1 base at V and 10 bases at J, with 17 bases between the two ends. This chain's CDR3 is CATSRASTELMEQFF. CDR3 nucleotide sequence: TGTGCCACCAGCAGAGCGTCTACAGAGCTGATGGAGCAGTTCTTC.

The chain joins TRBV19 to TRBJ1-2; possibly TRBD1 for D (5 bases). Between the trimmed V and J ends, which lost 3 bases and 0 bases, there was a span of 11 bases. The CDR3 sequence is 15 residues long. CDR1 is LNHDA, CDR2 SQIVND, per germline (reference sequence). As DNA, the CDR3 is TGTGCCAGTAGTATGGGACGTGACGCTAACTATGGCTACACCTTC. It specifies CASSMGRDANYGYTF.

This CDR3 reads CASSLLAGASYEQYF. As DNA, the CDR3 is TGTGCCAGCAGCCTACTAGCGGGAGCATCCTACGAGCAGTACTTC. The J gene is TRBJ2-7, the V gene TRBV6-1; TRBD2 agrees at 11 bases. The CDR3 runs 15 residues. V shed 6 bases, J shed 1 base, and the junction held 5 bases outside the gene matches. Germline values: CDR1 MNHNS, CDR2 SASEGT.

DNA for the CDR3: TGTGCCAGCAGCCGTACTTTACTAGCGGATAGGGCAGATACGCAGTATTTT. Translation: CASSRTLLADRADTQYF. The chain couples TRBV11-2 to TRBJ2-3, with 8 bases that match TRBD2. The trim removed 5 bases at V and 4 bases at J, leaving 14 bases unmatched. Germline V lookup: CDR1 SGHAT, CDR2 FQNNGV. The CDR3 has 17 amino acids.

J is TRBJ2-7 and V is TRBV12-3 or TRBV12-4; TRBD1 is a possible D gene (5 bases). CDR3 size: 14 residues. Trimming took off 3 bases at V and 1 base at J, with 10 bases between the two ends. CDR3 DNA sequence: TGTGCCAGCAGTTTCGACAGAATATCCTACGAGCAGTACTTC. This sequence encodes CASSFDRISYEQYF.

The genes are TRBV24-1 and TRBJ2-1, with a tentative D call TRBD2 (5 bases). Germline V gene data show CDR1 as KGHDR and CDR2 as SFDVKD. The germline V and J ends were trimmed by 8 bases and 3 bases, with 10 bases remaining between them. The CDR3 is made up of 13 amino acids. The CDR3 DNA reads TGTGCCACCACTAGCCCCCTCTACAATGAGCAGTTCTTC. Protein product: CATTSPLYNEQFF.